The 17 T cell receptor beta chains presented below share a single source sample, sequenced in a study of T cells after yellow fever vaccination. Each CDR3 protein gets one entry after TCRdb re-called the 5' RACE reads with MiXCR. The table shows a few hundred thousand distinct CDR3 sequences, with 15% to 20% occurring only once. The starting material was PBMCs, obtained 15 days after the yellow fever booster vaccination. Receptors were obtained from a man aged 25 to 45 who received the YFV17D yellow fever vaccine.

This clonotype was observed a few times. This chain links TRBV12-3 or TRBV12-4 with TRBJ2-1; D unclear. The CDR3 length is 12 residues. The V end lost 1 base, the J end lost 12 bases, and 10 bases lay between the germline ends. DNA for the CDR3: TGTGCCAGCAGTTTAGGGCCGCCGGGGCAGTTCTTC. Residues: CASSLGPPGQFF.

The CDR3 here is CASSEYPLRQREKLFF. CDR3 bases: TGTGCCAGCAGTGAATATCCCCTTAGGCAGCGCGAAAAACTGTTTTTT. The chain combines TRBV25-1 with TRBJ1-4; D is unresolved. The CDR3 runs to 16 residues. Germline V CDR1 and CDR2: MGHDK, SYGVNS. Deletions cut 0 bases from V and 8 bases from J, with 16 bases between.

There are a few counts of this clonotype. This chain's CDR3 is CASSFIAGGQDNEQFF. CDR3 nucleotide sequence: TGTGCCAGCAGTTTCATCGCGGGAGGGCAGGACAATGAGCAGTTCTTC. This chain joins TRBV27 and TRBJ2-1; 9 nucleotides line up with TRBD2. The V gene's germline CDR1 is MNHEY and CDR2 SMNVEV (reference sequence). V shed 3 bases, J shed 5 bases, and the junction held 8 bases outside the gene matches. The CDR3 covers 16 residues.

This clonotype turned up a few times. The rearrangement uses TRBV10-3 and TRBJ2-5; 9 bases align to TRBD2. This CDR3 is built from 16 residues. Germline V gene data show CDR1 as ENHRY and CDR2 as SYGVKD. Germline trimming cut 3 bases from V and 4 bases from J; bases unmatched to any gene: 9. The chain's CDR3 is CAISDGGLAGLETQYF. CDR3 bases: TGTGCCATCAGTGATGGTGGGCTAGCGGGACTAGAGACCCAGTACTTC.

This clonotype was counted a few times. The V call is TRBV19, the J call TRBJ2-2; a weak D match, TRBD2 (5 bases). The CDR3 has 13 residues. V lost 7 bases and J lost 3, with 9 bases in between. Germline-derived CDR1 and CDR2 are LNHDA and SQIVND (reference sequence). CDR3 bases: TGTGCCAGTAACAGAGGGTACACCGGGGAGCTGTTTTTT. Protein product: CASNRGYTGELFF.

The V call is TRBV24-1, the J call TRBJ2-3, with unresolved D. The CDR3 spans 14 residues. Germline CDR1 KGHDR, CDR2 SFDVKD. The V and J ends lost 2 bases and 7 bases respectively, with 12 bases between them. CDR3 in DNA: TGTGCCACCAGTGATTCCTCCCGTGCCAATACGCAGTATTTT. Its protein is CATSDSSRANTQYF.

The CDR3 DNA reads TGTGCCAGCAGCCAAGCTGTGGGCTCAGGGCCCCAGCATTTT. This codes for CASSQAVGSGPQHF. This chain connects TRBV3-1 to TRBJ1-5; D not certain. V was pared by 1 base and J by 9 bases, with 13 bases between. Germline CDR1 reads LGHDT; CDR2 reads YNNKEL (reference sequence). The length of the CDR3 is 14 residues. The whole variable domain, filled in from reference TRBV3-1 and TRBJ1-5, reads DTAVSQTPKYLVTQMGNDKSIKCEQNLGHDTMYWYKQDSKKFLKIMFSYNNKELIINETVPNRFSPKSPDKAHLNLHINSLELGDSAVYFCASSQAVGSGPQHFGDGTRLSIL.

The J gene is TRBJ2-7, the V gene TRBV4-3; 7 nucleotides align to TRBD2. CDR1 and CDR2 from the germline V gene are LGHNA and YSLEER. V lost 3 bases, J lost 3 bases, and 8 bases stayed unmatched. The CDR3 runs 15 residues. The CDR3 DNA sequence: TGCGCCAGCAGCCATGGAAGCGGGACCGTCTACGAGCAGTACTTC. Amino acids: CASSHGSGTVYEQYF.

This clonotype has more than one count but fewer than ten. CDR3: CAIGGGRRDTDTQYF. CDR3 DNA: TGTGCCATCGGCGGGGGGCGTAGGGACACAGATACGCAGTATTTT. The V call is TRBV10-3, the J call TRBJ2-3; 8 bases fit TRBD2. The CDR3 runs to 15 residues. The J segment lost 2 bases and the V segment lost 8 bases, leaving 9 bases of the junction unmatched. The germline V gene has CDR1 ENHRY and CDR2 SYGVKD.

This chain connects TRBV5-1 to TRBJ2-3; maybe TRBD1 (6 bases). Trimming stripped 4 bases from V and 6 bases from J, with 15 bases between. Germline assignment: CDR1 SGHRS and CDR2 YFSETQ. This CDR3 contains 14 residues. The DNA for the CDR3 is TGCGCCAGCAGCCCACTGACAGGAAGGGATACGCAGTATTTT. Protein sequence: CASSPLTGRDTQYF.

V usage is TRBV27 and J usage is TRBJ2-7, with D tentatively TRBD1 (5 bases). V lost 8 bases and J 1 base, leaving 21 bases between the germline ends. Germline V gene data show CDR1 as MNHEY and CDR2 as SMNVEV (reference sequence). The CDR3 consists of 16 residues. The CDR3 region has the DNA TGTGCCAGCGGCTTCCTCTCAGGGCGGAGTTCCTACGAGCAGTACTTC. It is translated as CASGFLSGRSSYEQYF.

This clonotype showed up just a few times. The V and J genes are TRBV20-1 and TRBJ2-5; D possibly matches TRBD1 or TRBD2 (5 bases each). Trimming removed 8 bases at V and 4 bases at J, with 26 bases between. Germline CDR1 is DFQATT and CDR2 is SNEGSKA (reference sequence). This CDR3 contains 16 residues. DNA for the CDR3: TGCAGTACGCCTCGGATGGGGGAGAGGACTCCAGAGACCCAGTACTTC. It specifies CSTPRMGERTPETQYF.

The rearrangement joins TRBV20-1 to TRBJ2-4; no firm D call. CDR1 and CDR2 from the germline V gene are DFQATT and SNEGSKA (reference sequence). Between the trimmed V and J ends, which lost 3 bases and 0 bases, there was a span of 12 bases. This CDR3 comprises 15 residues. Written as DNA, the CDR3 is TGCAGTGCTAGTCACTTCCGGCTAGCCAAAAACATTCAGTACTTC. Its translation is CSASHFRLAKNIQYF.

This clonotype was recorded once. The rearrangement joins TRBV12-3 or TRBV12-4 to TRBJ2-5; D is perhaps TRBD1 or TRBD2 (6 bases each). Deletions cut 9 bases from V and 5 bases from J, with 19 bases between. The CDR3 extends over 14 amino acids. CDR3 region: CASKGGLNGETQYF. The CDR3 region has the DNA TGTGCCAGTAAGGGGGGATTGAATGGGGAGACCCAGTACTTC.

This clonotype has just a few counts. The chain employs TRBV20-1 and TRBJ2-1, with 8 bases aligning to TRBD2. Germline lookup yields CDR1 DFQATT and CDR2 SNEGSKA (reference sequence). The CDR3 sequence is 12 residues long. J was trimmed by 6 bases and V by 7 bases; bases with no gene match: 5. The CDR3 DNA follows: TGCAGTGGGAGCGGGAGTATCAATGAGCAGTTCTTC. Its protein product is CSGSGSINEQFF.

This chain connects TRBV4-3 to TRBJ2-7; D remains ambiguous. There are 13 residues in the CDR3. Trimming left V 0 bases short and J 7 bases short, with 10 bases between. CDR1 and CDR2 (germline): LGHNA, YSLEER. The CDR3 bases are TGCGCCAGCAGCCAAGATTCTCTGGAGGAGCAGTACTTC. This sequence encodes CASSQDSLEEQYF.

There are a few counts of this clonotype. The chain couples TRBV7-8 to TRBJ2-2; D is unclear. Trimming stripped 10 bases from V and 3 bases from J, with 9 bases between. Germline lookup yields CDR1 SGHVS and CDR2 FQNEAQ. The CDR3 is 12 amino acids. The DNA of the CDR3 is TGTGCCACCCGACGGGACACCGGGGAGCTGTTTTTT. Translating it yields CATRRDTGELFF.